This entry lists 10 T cell receptor beta chains sequenced from one sample in a study of blood T cells in healthy people across ages. A J-beta primer mix and a sample-barcoded 5' primer were used in a second PCR of roughly 6 to 11 cycles. Each CDR3 protein is one row after TCRdb ran MiXCR on the 5' RACE reads. This sample has 800,000 to 1,300,000 distinct CDR3 sequences, with approximately 25% found just once. The same sample was also used in a study of T cells of mothers and their children.

The sequencing input was blood. The receptors stem from a girl aged 2-10 years in good health.

This clonotype was observed a handful of times. DNA of the CDR3: TGTGCCACCAGCAGACAGGACCCGAGTCGGGAAAAACTGTTTTTT. Its protein product is CATSRQDPSREKLFF. The chain joins TRBV15 to TRBJ1-4, with D unclear. The CDR3 runs 15 residues. Looked up from germline, CDR1 is LNHNV and CDR2 is YYDKDF (reference sequence). V was clipped by 2 bases and J by 8 bases, with 15 bases between them.

This clonotype has ten or more counts. V and J are TRBV6-5 and TRBJ2-1; D not certain. Germline assignment: CDR1 MNHEY and CDR2 SVGAGI. V gave up 2 bases and J gave up 5 bases, with 10 bases separating them. The CDR3 is made up of 14 amino acids. DNA for the CDR3: TGTGCCAGCAGTTACGCTAGTGGGCACAATGAGCAGTTCTTC. It is translated as CASSYASGHNEQFF.

This clonotype was counted a few times. The junction and the germline gene differ at one end; a read error may be behind it. This chain links TRBV7-8 with TRBJ2-5; D call uncertain. CDR3 length: 14 amino acids. Germline lookup yields CDR1 SGHVS and CDR2 FQNEAQ. CDR3 coding DNA: TGTGCCGGCAGCTTAGACCGGGTGGGGGAGACCCAGTACTTC. Translated, it gives CAGSLDRVGETQYF.

There are a few counts of this clonotype. This chain joins TRBV28 and TRBJ2-1, with unresolved D. Germline V gene sequence: CDR1 MDHEN, CDR2 SYDVKM. Trimming pared 7 bases from V and 0 bases from J, leaving 10 bases between. The CDR3 covers 14 residues. The CDR3 spells CASIPRISYNEQFF. CDR3 coding DNA: TGTGCCAGCATTCCCCGGATCTCCTACAATGAGCAGTTCTTC.

The chain carries TRBV5-1 and TRBJ2-1; D perhaps matches TRBD1 (6 bases). Trimming removed 4 bases at V and 6 bases at J, with 14 bases between. This CDR3 is built from 14 residues. Germline CDR1 reads SGHRS; CDR2 reads YFSETQ. The CDR3 region has the DNA TGCGCCAGCAGCGCGTCGGGACAAGGCAATGAGCAGTTCTTC. This encodes CASSASGQGNEQFF.

This clonotype occurred a few times. The chain links TRBV28 to TRBJ2-1, with D perhaps TRBD1 (6 bases). The V gene lost 5 bases and the J gene lost 2 bases, with 13 bases spanning the gap. The CDR3 is 15 amino acids. CDR1 and CDR2 (germline): MDHEN, SYDVKM. The CDR3 DNA follows: TGTGCCAGCAGTGGAGTGGACAGTCCCTACAATGAGCAGTTCTTC. This encodes CASSGVDSPYNEQFF.

V gene TRBV7-9 combines with J gene TRBJ2-7; D not resolved. This CDR3 is built from 12 residues. Trimming removed 4 bases from V and 9 bases from J, with 13 bases in between. Germline V gene sequence: CDR1 SEHNR, CDR2 FQNEAQ (reference sequence). CDR3 in amino acids: CASSSDKLGQYF. The CDR3 DNA sequence: TGTGCCAGCAGCTCAGACAAGTTGGGGCAGTACTTC.

A few counts support this clonotype. The chain combines TRBV6-1 with TRBJ2-1; TRBD2 agrees at 9 bases. The CDR3 has 16 residues. The germline V gene has CDR1 MNHNS and CDR2 SASEGT. J was trimmed by 7 bases and V by 6 bases; bases with no gene match: 13. The CDR3 nucleotides are TGTGCCAGCAGGGGGTTGGGACTAGCAGATCTAAATGAGCAGTTCTTC. As protein: CASRGLGLADLNEQFF.

This chain links TRBV25-1 with TRBJ1-1; TRBD1 matches 9 bases. The germline CDR1 and CDR2 sequences are MGHDK and SYGVNS. J gave up 4 bases and V 6 bases, and 15 bases lay outside the gene matches. This CDR3 contains 17 residues. Here the CDR3 reads CASSQSGTGSLGTEAFF. Written as DNA, the CDR3 is TGTGCCAGCAGCCAGTCCGGGACAGGGAGTTTAGGCACTGAAGCTTTCTTT.

The rearrangement joins TRBV7-9 to TRBJ2-5; maybe TRBD2 (6 bases). The CDR3 length is 14 residues. Germline values: CDR1 SEHNR, CDR2 FQNEAQ (reference sequence). Trimming pared 6 bases from V and 4 bases from J, leaving 15 bases between. In DNA, the CDR3 is TGTGCCAGCAGAAAGGCGGGGTACCTAGAGACCCAGTACTTC. This sequence encodes CASRKAGYLETQYF.